A single sample gave rise to the 13 T cell receptor beta chains below, sequenced in a study of cytomegalovirus exposure and HLA in healthy donors. The PCR ran on 60 Vbeta and 13 Jbeta primers. Clones were sequenced by immunoSEQ multiplex PCR, and TCRdb holds only the in-frame ones, with some missing. The listing records about 170,000 clones. The sequenced sample was PBMCs. The receptors derive from a woman under 30 in good health and CMV-seropositive.

The chain uses TRBV7-2 and TRBJ2-7; no reliable D call. From germline, CDR1 is SGHTA and CDR2 FQGNSA. Trimming left V 5 bases short and J 0 bases short, with 5 bases between. The CDR3 has 12 amino acids. The CDR3 spells CASSESSYEQYF. The DNA of the CDR3 is TGTGCCAGCAGCGAGAGCTCCTACGAGCAGTACTTC.

V usage is TRBV11-2 and J usage is TRBJ2-7, with 7 bases identical to TRBD2. The V and J ends lost 8 bases and 0 bases, in that order; junction bases with no gene match: 7. Germline V gene lookup returns CDR1 SGHAT and CDR2 FQNNGV. The CDR3 contains 14 residues. The CDR3, as DNA: TGTGCCAGCGGCACTGGGAGGGGCTCCTACGAGCAGTACTTC. It is translated as CASGTGRGSYEQYF.

The V call is TRBV19, the J call TRBJ2-4, with TRBD2 matching over 11 bases. The length of the CDR3 is 17 residues. Germline CDR1 reads LNHDA; CDR2 reads SQIVND (reference sequence). Unmatched junction bases numbered 9, after V lost 8 bases and J lost 0 bases. CDR3 in DNA: TGTGCCAGTCGGGGACTAGCGGAGGGGATAGCCAAAAACATTCAGTACTTC. Its translation: CASRGLAEGIAKNIQYF.

CDR3 protein: CASSRGQGARYEQYF. The DNA for the CDR3 is TGCGCCAGCAGCCGCGGACAGGGGGCGAGGTACGAGCAGTACTTC. V gene TRBV5-1 combines with J gene TRBJ2-5; 11 bases match TRBD1. Near its end, the DNA agrees better with TRBJ2-7, so the J call may be wrong. Germline V gene data show CDR1 as SGHRS and CDR2 as YFSETQ. The CDR3 consists of 15 residues.

The genes are TRBV19 and TRBJ1-5; D remains ambiguous. This CDR3 has 13 amino acids. In germline, CDR1 is LNHDA, CDR2 SQIVND (reference sequence). The V end lost 1 base, the J end lost 11 bases, and 12 bases lay between the germline ends. The CDR3 DNA reads TGTGCCAGTAGTATAGCCCCCGGGGAAGCCCAGCATTTT. Translating it yields CASSIAPGEAQHF.

The chain joins TRBV6-5 to TRBJ1-1; TRBD1 might be the D (6 bases). V dropped 6 bases and J dropped 7 bases, with 21 bases sitting between them. Looked up from germline, CDR1 is MNHEY and CDR2 is SVGAGI. CDR3 length: 15 residues. The CDR3 bases are TGTGCCAGCAGGGGAGCAGGGGTTAGAAGTAATGAAGCTTTCTTT. This codes for CASRGAGVRSNEAFF.

The chain uses TRBV4-1 and TRBJ2-2, with D possibly matching TRBD2 (6 bases). CDR3 length equals 18 residues. Germline assignment: CDR1 MGHRA and CDR2 YSYEKL. V lost 4 bases, J lost 6 bases, and 24 bases lay in between. The chain's CDR3 is CASSLNLAGLLPAGELFF. The CDR3 DNA reads TGCGCCAGCAGCCTCAACTTGGCGGGGCTCCTGCCAGCCGGGGAGCTGTTTTTT.

The chain carries TRBV7-9 and TRBJ2-5, with 11 bases aligning to TRBD2. V trimming: 3 bases; J trimming: 2 bases; junction bases outside the gene matches: 2. Germline V gene lookup returns CDR1 SEHNR and CDR2 FQNEAQ (reference sequence). The CDR3 loop spans 15 amino acids. The DNA for the CDR3 is TGTGCCAGCAGCTTGGGACTAGCGGCTCAAGAGACCCAGTACTTC. It yields the protein CASSLGLAAQETQYF.

This chain connects TRBV2 to TRBJ2-5, with D unresolved. The CDR3 has 8 amino acids. V lost 3 bases and J lost 13, with 3 bases in between. Per the germline V gene, CDR1 is SNHLY and CDR2 is FYNNEI. CDR3 sequence: CASSDRYF. DNA of the CDR3: TGTGCCAGCAGTGATCGGTACTTC.

This sequence joins TRBV27 and TRBJ1-1, with D unresolved. Per the germline V gene, CDR1 is MNHEY and CDR2 is SMNVEV (reference sequence). Trimming took off 5 bases at V and 3 bases at J, with 16 bases between the two ends. The CDR3 length is 15 residues. The CDR3 nucleotides read TGTGCCAGCAGTCCCCGACTGACGGCGGACACTGAAGCTTTCTTT. It translates to CASSPRLTADTEAFF.

The chain links TRBV5-1 to TRBJ2-1, with a tentative D call TRBD2 (7 bases). The CDR3 is 16 residues long. Trimming left V 4 bases short and J 2 bases short, with 16 bases between. Germline V lookup: CDR1 SGHRS, CDR2 YFSETQ. CDR3 nucleotides: TGCGCCAGCAGCACCGCTGGGAGGGGGGCCTACAATGAGCAGTTCTTC. Its translation is CASSTAGRGAYNEQFF.

V gene TRBV5-6 combines with J gene TRBJ2-3; D unresolved. The CDR3 runs to 16 residues. V was pared by 0 bases and J by 0 bases, with 11 bases between. Germline-derived CDR1 and CDR2 are SGHDT and YYEEEE. The CDR3 here is CASSLAFPRSTDTQYF. DNA for the CDR3: TGTGCCAGCAGCTTGGCGTTTCCGCGGAGCACAGATACGCAGTATTTT.

The chain carries TRBV15 and TRBJ2-5; perhaps TRBD2 as D (6 bases). Germline values: CDR1 LNHNV, CDR2 YYDKDF (reference sequence). The V and J ends lost 5 bases and 1 base respectively, with 11 bases between them. This CDR3 spans 14 amino acids. Here the CDR3 reads CATSARDSQETQYF. DNA of the CDR3: TGTGCCACCAGCGCACGGGACTCCCAAGAGACCCAGTACTTC.